This paragraph covers one T cell receptor beta chain sequence. This clonotype was seen only a few times. Its antigen is unknown. Base quality data are lacking; no much larger clone is found one base away. Sequencing was performed on an Illumina HiSeq 1500. TCRdb passed the public sequencing reads through fastp at Q25 and MiXCR, retaining productive beta sequences. Each CDR3 protein gets just one entry, which takes the most common genes and DNA from the rows behind it. The sample table lists about 130,000 distinct CDR3 sequences, 32% of them with a count of one. The ten largest make up around half of the sample. Read against the paper, the sample's treatment or condition label means: in vitro stimulation with specific CMV peptide epitopes to enrich CMV-specific T cells. The CDR3 runs 15 amino acids, cysteine and phenylalanine included. The CDR3 DNA has 45 bases and is translated from base 1. CDR1 and CDR2 were assigned from the germline V gene (reference sequence) as LNHDA and SQIVND. Compared with germline, V lacks 4 bases and J lacks 4 bases; bases without a gene match: 9.

These data come from a study of T cell repertoires in cytomegalovirus infection (dated 2019 in TCRdb). In terms of the full investigation: The peptide stimulations were aimed at well-studied HLA-B-restricted epitopes as well as recently identified HLA-C-restricted CMV epitopes, whose presentation resists viral immunomodulation. Donor HLA type was relevant to the analysis, as public TCR beta signatures indicated carriage of CMV infection together with the matching HLA type. The full study reports these points: Cumulative frequency of public TCR beta family members discriminated carriers of CMV infection plus the relevant HLA type in this cohort and an independent approximately 350-donor cohort. The ex vivo response was dominated by HLA-C-restricted CMV-specific TCR beta clonotypes, which also provided the single most frequent clonotype in two of eight donors.

The receptor comes from a human donor in good health (CMV status not recorded). Some clones in this sample may be carry-over from other donors' samples. The sample consisted of CD8+ T cells from cultured PBMCs, taken from culture after CMV antigen stimulation. The chain joins TRBV19 to TRBJ1-1; 7 central bases correspond to TRBD1. The CDR3 protein is CASSTKQGTTTEAFF. The nucleotide sequence reads TGTGCCAGTAGTACTAAACAGGGGACGACCACTGAAGCTTTCTTT.